The 10 T cell receptor beta chains listed next were all sequenced from one sample in a study of CXCR3-negative and CXCR3-positive naive CD8 T cells. The TRB libraries of cDNA were built by UMI-labeled 5' RACE. After re-calling the 5' RACE reads, TCRdb lists one entry per CDR3 protein, DNA absent. This repertoire includes tens of thousands of distinct CDR3 sequences. The sequenced material came from naive CXCR3- CD8+ T cells from blood. This sample's subset: CD45RO-CCR7+CD27+CD95- naive CD8+ T cells lacking CXCR3 (TNR3-). The receptor source for this set is a human donor in good health. Some clones in this sample may be carry-over from other donors' samples.

The V call is TRBV28, the J call TRBJ2-7. CDR1 and CDR2 (germline): MDHEN, SYDVKM. The CDR3 spans 13 residues. CDR3: CASSFDGTYEQYF.

The rearrangement uses TRBV7-8 and TRBJ2-4; TCRdb gives TRBD1 as the D gene, but with no DNA this cannot be confirmed. The CDR3 length is 18 residues. The germline gives CDR1 SGHVS, CDR2 FQNEAQ. The CDR3 loop reads CASSPWAGQAPAKNIQYF.

The chain recombines TRBV7-3 with TRBJ2-1; TCRdb names TRBD1, which stays unverified in the absence of DNA. Germline-derived CDR1 and CDR2 are SGHTA and FQGTGA. CDR3 length: 13 residues. CDR3 sequence reads: CASSLGGRDEQFF.

CDR3 region: CPSSPQLTSGTYEQYF. The V call is TRBV6-1, the J call TRBJ2-7; TCRdb indicates TRBD2, and absent DNA this call remains unverified. Germline V gives CDR1 MNHNS, CDR2 SASEGT. This CDR3 spans 16 amino acids.

The V call is TRBV28, the J call TRBJ1-2. Per germline, CDR1 MDHEN and CDR2 SYDVKM. CDR3 length: 15 residues. This chain's CDR3 is CASSSFTDSNYGYTF.

The gene calls are TRBV29-1 and TRBJ1-2. The CDR3 extends over 12 amino acids. Germline CDR1 reads SQVTM; CDR2 reads ANQGSEA. The CDR3 sequence: CSVEVGPLGYTF.

The rearrangement links TRBV12-3 or TRBV12-4 to TRBJ2-1; TCRdb's D call, TRBD2, is unchecked because there is no DNA. The CDR3 runs to 14 residues. This CDR3 is CASTPGLAVGEQFF.

This chain joins TRBV11-2 and TRBJ2-7; TCRdb's D gene call, TRBD1, goes unchecked for lack of DNA. The CDR3 consists of 13 residues. Germline V lookup: CDR1 SGHAT, CDR2 FQNNGV. The CDR3 sequence: CASSRTGEYEQYF.

The rearrangement links TRBV2 to TRBJ1-2; the D call of TRBD1 rests on TCRdb alone, since no DNA is present to check it. From germline, CDR1 is SNHLY and CDR2 FYNNEI. CDR3 size: 12 residues. The CDR3 region is CASRDRGSGYTF.

This chain uses TRBV9 with TRBJ2-1. CDR1 SGDLS and CDR2 YYNGEE come from the germline V gene. The length of the CDR3 is 12 residues. The CDR3: CASSVNGNEQFF.